Listed below are T cell receptor beta chains from one sample, sequenced in a study of blood T cells in healthy people across ages. TCRdb itself ran the 5' RACE reads through MiXCR, one entry per CDR3 protein. The sample includes more than 1,400,000 distinct CDR3 sequences, around 39% of them seen just once. The sequenced sample consisted of blood. These receptors all stem from a woman aged 18-29 years in good health. Each CDR3 is given with its conserved first and last residue. Fields, in order: V gene, D gene, J gene, clone size, CDR3 protein, CDR3 DNA. D genes are given only for firm matches. The size of a clone is reported for some rows only, either as once, few or many, or as a class for expanded clones.

V: TRBV3-1; D: NA; J: TRBJ2-7; size: few; CDR3: CASSQEWRQPFDEQYF; DNA: TGTGCCAGCAGCCAAGAGTGGCGGCAGCCCTTCGACGAGCAGTACTTC
V: TRBV7-2; D: NA; J: TRBJ2-5; size: NA; CDR3: CASSLGGLAAEQYF; DNA: TGTGCCAGCAGCTTAGGGGGATTGGCCGCTGAGCAGTACTTC
V: TRBV13; D: TRBD2; J: TRBJ2-4; size: NA; CDR3: CASSLIGRDIQYF; DNA: TGTGCCAGCAGCCTGATCGGGAGGGACATTCAGTACTTC
V: TRBV7-7; D: NA; J: TRBJ2-5; size: few; CDR3: CASSRGAGVQTQYF; DNA: TGTGCCAGCAGTCGGGGGGCGGGAGTGCAGACCCAGTACTTC
V: TRBV4-2; D: TRBD2; J: TRBJ2-1; size: few; CDR3: CASSQVIRLAGGSSYNEQFF; DNA: TGTGCCAGCAGCCAGGTTATCAGGCTAGCGGGAGGGAGCTCCTACAATGAGCAGTTCTTC
V: TRBV27; D: NA; J: TRBJ1-6; size: NA; CDR3: CASSLTAHQPGSSYNSPLHF; DNA: TGTGCCAGCAGTTTAACAGCCCACCAACCAGGTAGCTCCTATAATTCACCCCTCCACTTT
V: TRBV20-1; D: NA; J: TRBJ2-3; size: NA; CDR3: CSATDPGSSTDTQYF; DNA: TGCAGTGCAACCGACCCGGGGTCTAGCACAGATACGCAGTATTTT
V: TRBV12-3/TRBV12-4; D: TRBD1; J: TRBJ2-7; size: NA; CDR3: CASRETGRDEQYF; DNA: TGTGCCAGCAGAGAGACAGGGCGGGACGAGCAGTACTTC
V: TRBV5-6; D: TRBD1; J: TRBJ1-4; size: NA; CDR3: CASSPQGLGEKLFF; DNA: TGTGCCAGCAGCCCACAGGGGTTGGGTGAAAAACTGTTTTTT
V: TRBV9; D: TRBD2; J: TRBJ2-1; size: NA; CDR3: CASSVELAGGAQFF; DNA: TGTGCCAGCAGCGTCGAACTAGCGGGGGGAGCGCAGTTCTTC
V: TRBV20-1; D: TRBD2; J: TRBJ2-1; size: NA; CDR3: CSARGLAEDDNGQFF; DNA: TGCAGTGCTAGAGGTCTAGCGGAGGACGACAATGGGCAGTTCTTC
V: TRBV7-2; D: TRBD2; J: TRBJ2-1; size: many; CDR3: CASSLIAGIYNEQFF; DNA: TGTGCCAGCAGCTTAATAGCGGGGATCTACAATGAGCAGTTCTTC
V: TRBV9; D: NA; J: TRBJ2-3; size: few; CDR3: CASNVGLTDTQYF; DNA: TGTGCCAGCAACGTTGGCCTAACAGATACGCAGTATTTT
V: TRBV11-2; D: NA; J: TRBJ2-1; size: NA; CDR3: CASSLGLIGNNEQFF; DNA: TGTGCCAGCAGCTTAGGGCTAATTGGTAACAATGAGCAGTTCTTC
V: TRBV27; D: TRBD2; J: TRBJ2-3; size: NA; CDR3: CASSLGRGGFYTQYF; DNA: TGTGCCAGCAGTTTAGGGCGGGGGGGCTTTTATACGCAGTATTTT
V: TRBV28; D: NA; J: TRBJ2-7; size: NA; CDR3: CTSSEDSSYEQYF; DNA: TGTACCAGCAGTGAGGACAGTTCCTACGAGCAGTACTTC
V: TRBV20-1; D: NA; J: TRBJ2-7; size: NA; CDR3: CSARGQDWYEQYF; DNA: TGCAGTGCTAGAGGGCAGGACTGGTACGAGCAGTACTTC
V: TRBV5-1; D: TRBD2; J: TRBJ2-1; size: NA; CDR3: CASSGGSSQAYNEQFF; DNA: TGCGCCAGCAGCGGCGGGAGTAGTCAAGCGTACAATGAGCAGTTCTTC
V: TRBV7-9; D: NA; J: TRBJ2-1; size: NA; CDR3: CASSYTPGGGTRRLSEQFF; DNA: TGTGCCAGCAGCTACACGCCAGGGGGGGGGACTAGGCGATTGAGTGAGCAGTTCTTC
V: TRBV20-1; D: TRBD2; J: TRBJ2-3; size: NA; CDR3: CSARKGSGGAGDTQYF; DNA: TGCAGTGCTAGAAAGGGGAGCGGGGGGGCCGGAGATACGCAGTATTTT
V: TRBV2; D: NA; J: TRBJ2-7; size: few; CDR3: CASIGATPPYEQYF; DNA: TGTGCCAGCATAGGGGCTACACCACCCTACGAGCAGTACTTC
V: TRBV20-1; D: NA; J: TRBJ2-4; size: few; CDR3: CSAPRGFDKNIQYF; DNA: TGCAGTGCCCCCAGGGGATTTGACAAAAACATTCAGTACTTC
V: TRBV27; D: NA; J: TRBJ2-4; size: NA; CDR3: CASSFNYREQYF; DNA: TGTGCCAGCAGTTTCAATTATCGGGAGCAGTACTTC
V: TRBV20-1; D: NA; J: TRBJ2-7; size: NA; CDR3: CSAGLRVSYEQYF; DNA: TGCAGTGCAGGCCTTCGGGTATCCTACGAGCAGTACTTC
V: TRBV10-3; D: TRBD2; J: TRBJ2-1; size: many; CDR3: CAISGPGLAQDEQFF; DNA: TGTGCCATCAGTGGCCCGGGACTAGCTCAGGATGAGCAGTTCTTC
V: TRBV28; D: NA; J: TRBJ2-7; size: NA; CDR3: CASSLARREQYF; DNA: TGTGCCAGCAGTTTAGCCCGCCGCGAGCAGTACTTC
V: TRBV7-2; D: NA; J: TRBJ2-3; size: NA; CDR3: CASSSEGRWLDTQYF; DNA: TGTGCCAGCAGCTCCGAGGGGCGGTGGTTAGATACGCAGTATTTT
V: TRBV15; D: NA; J: TRBJ2-7; size: few; CDR3: CATSRDSSGSYEQYF; DNA: TGTGCCACCAGCAGAGATAGTAGCGGCTCCTACGAGCAGTACTTC
V: TRBV6-2/TRBV6-3; D: NA; J: TRBJ2-5; size: few; CDR3: CASSKLGGLRETQYF; DNA: TGTGCCAGCAGCAAATTGGGCGGGCTACGCGAGACCCAGTACTTC
V: TRBV6-5; D: NA; J: TRBJ2-1; size: few; CDR3: CASRAGTLERNEQFF; DNA: TGTGCCAGCAGGGCCGGGACCCTAGAAAGGAATGAGCAGTTCTTC
V: TRBV25-1; D: TRBD2; J: TRBJ2-1; size: few; CDR3: CASSYLAGTFSEQFF; DNA: TGTGCCAGCAGTTATCTAGCGGGTACTTTTAGTGAGCAGTTCTTC
V: TRBV11-2; D: TRBD1; J: TRBJ2-4; size: few; CDR3: CASSWDRGNIQYF; DNA: TGTGCCAGCAGCTGGGACAGGGGAAACATTCAGTACTTC
V: TRBV28; D: TRBD1; J: TRBJ1-2; size: NA; CDR3: CASSSHPTGSGYTF; DNA: TGTGCCAGCAGTTCCCATCCGACAGGGAGCGGCTACACCTTC
V: TRBV10-3; D: TRBD1; J: TRBJ2-1; size: NA; CDR3: CATTGTAANEQFF; DNA: TGTGCCACCACGGGGACAGCCGCAAATGAGCAGTTCTTC
V: TRBV11-2; D: NA; J: TRBJ1-1; size: NA; CDR3: CASSLPGINTEAFF; DNA: TGTGCCAGCAGCCTCCCCGGAATTAACACTGAAGCTTTCTTT
V: TRBV27; D: NA; J: TRBJ2-7; size: few; CDR3: CASSLGQINEQYF; DNA: TGTGCCAGCAGTTTGGGGCAGATCAATGAGCAGTACTTC
V: TRBV7-9; D: TRBD1; J: TRBJ2-1; size: few; CDR3: CASSFWDSPPNEQFF; DNA: TGTGCCAGCAGCTTTTGGGACAGCCCTCCCAATGAGCAGTTCTTC
V: TRBV24-1; D: NA; J: TRBJ1-1; size: once; CDR3: CATSPGSNTEAFF; DNA: TGTGCCACCAGTCCAGGGTCAAACACTGAAGCTTTCTTT
V: TRBV7-9; D: NA; J: TRBJ1-4; size: NA; CDR3: CASSKVATNEKLFF; DNA: TGTGCCAGCAGCAAAGTTGCAACTAATGAAAAACTGTTTTTT
V: TRBV5-1; D: NA; J: TRBJ2-7; size: NA; CDR3: CASSLKGSGDNEQYF; DNA: TGCGCCAGCAGCCTAAAAGGGTCAGGGGATAATGAGCAGTACTTC
V: TRBV20-1; D: NA; J: TRBJ1-4; size: NA; CDR3: CSASSRAEGEKLFF; DNA: TGCAGTGCTAGTTCTAGGGCAGAAGGTGAAAAACTGTTTTTT
V: TRBV24-1; D: NA; J: TRBJ2-7; size: NA; CDR3: CATSTEAYEQYF; DNA: TGTGCCACATCGACAGAAGCCTACGAGCAGTACTTC
V: TRBV20-1; D: TRBD2; J: TRBJ2-2; size: NA; CDR3: CSAHPGGDTGELFF; DNA: TGCAGTGCTCACCCCGGGGGGGACACCGGGGAGCTGTTTTTT
V: TRBV7-2; D: NA; J: TRBJ2-1; size: NA; CDR3: CASSLEMQGRQFF; DNA: TGTGCCAGCAGCTTAGAAATGCAGGGGAGGCAGTTCTTC
V: TRBV6-5; D: NA; J: TRBJ2-1; size: NA; CDR3: CASSYSVGAYNEQFF; DNA: TGTGCCAGCAGTTACTCGGTAGGAGCCTACAATGAGCAGTTCTTC